This T cell receptor (beta chain) is drawn from a study of T cells in localized non-small cell lung cancer. Some clones are missing from TCRdb's copy, which holds only in-frame ones; the method was immunoSEQ multiplex PCR. This repertoire shows some 22,000 clones, about 90% found once; its top ten account for 25% to 30%. As concerns this clone: Its specificity is unknown.

The V gene end was trimmed by 6 bases and the J gene end by 4 bases; junction bases not matched to a gene: 10. The CDR3 has 15 amino acids. The germline gives CDR1 WNHNN, CDR2 SYGVQD (reference sequence). The study's findings and limits: Paired adjacent lung recovered a median about 60 of the top 100 tumor clones. A denser population of T cells in blood accompanied longer overall survival. One tumor region alone was sequenced, and heterogeneity therefore remains possible. Uninvolved adjacent lung showed higher T cell clonality than tumor.

The rearrangement joins TRBV10-1 to TRBJ2-5; TRBD1 matches 8 bases. The sequence derives from a male donor at least 60 years old with stage I squamous cell lung carcinoma. Source: peripheral blood, taken before any cancer treatment. The CDR3 DNA reads as TGCGCCAGCAGCCGCGGACAGGGCGGCGGAGAGACCCAGTACTTC. It is translated as CASSRGQGGGETQYF.